This is a list of T cell receptor beta chains from one sample in a study of T cells in localized non-small cell lung cancer. TCRdb's copy holds only in-frame clones and misses some; the assay was immunoSEQ multiplex PCR. This sample has around 36,000 clones, with roughly 79% found just once. This material consisted of peripheral blood mononuclear cells, taken before any cancer treatment. The receptors were gathered from a male donor older than 55 with stage II lung adenocarcinoma. Both conserved end residues are trimmed from each CDR3.

ASSSGQGNTEAF	TRBV7-2	TRBJ1-1
AIRGMDNSPLH	TRBV10-3	TRBJ1-6
AWSPRFNQPQH	TRBV30	TRBJ1-5
ASSLTRNTIY	TRBV28	TRBJ1-3
ASSRLAGGTDTQY	TRBV5-1	TRBJ2-3
ASSPLPFSYEQY	TRBV5-6	TRBJ2-7
ASNLGGGQQPQH	TRBV19	TRBJ1-5
ASSAMSFEQY	TRBV18	TRBJ2-7
ASSASRGGTSEQY	TRBV2	TRBJ2-7
ASSQDRGLGNTIY	TRBV4-2	TRBJ1-3
ASSPRQQSEKLF	TRBV5-4	TRBJ1-4
ASSISGMNNEQF	TRBV19	TRBJ2-1
ASSLGSFGGYT	TRBV7-9	TRBJ1-2
ASSPLAGGNEQF	TRBV4-1	TRBJ2-1
ASRQPDRGPANEQF	TRBV11-2	TRBJ2-1
ASTLLGGGFGNTIY	TRBV2	TRBJ1-3
ASSGGQASNQPQH	TRBV19	TRBJ1-5
ASTFRQGRNYGYT	TRBV6-1	TRBJ1-2
ASQRGADTQY	TRBV2	TRBJ2-3
ASSSTGALLNEQF	TRBV28	TRBJ2-1
ASSLLQGGGNTIY	TRBV5-5	TRBJ1-3
ASSSRTSGRSETQY	TRBV2	TRBJ2-5
ASSTNTGELF	TRBV28	TRBJ2-2
ASSSTGTSGKEY	TRBV19	TRBJ2-3
ASSYSSVQY	TRBV6-5	TRBJ2-4
ASSTTVFMPQH	TRBV19	TRBJ1-5
ASRLRVVGSYNEQF	TRBV28	TRBJ2-1
ASSERDGSLWTEQF	TRBV2	TRBJ2-1
ASSPGSSYEQY	TRBV19	TRBJ2-7
ASSEEGGRVNEQF	TRBV2	TRBJ2-1
ASSQGFTGGGTDTQY	TRBV4-1	TRBJ2-3
ASSFSGSSYEQY	TRBV7-6	TRBJ2-7
AIRSPGDYTGELF	TRBV10-3	TRBJ2-2
ASSSVSGKAYEQY	TRBV28	TRBJ2-7
ASSPPSNDYEQY	TRBV5-6	TRBJ2-7
ASSLGPPDREQY	TRBV7-2	TRBJ2-7
ASTLRGNQPQH	TRBV7-6	TRBJ1-5
ASSSQLTGLETQY	TRBV11-2	TRBJ2-5
ASSHSINYGYT	TRBV5-5	TRBJ1-2
AWTLRGANVLT	TRBV30	TRBJ2-6
ASSRGTGGERNTIY	TRBV6-6	TRBJ1-3
ASSLIGTREAF	TRBV28	TRBJ1-1
ALRDSANEQF	TRBV28	TRBJ2-1
ASSLTGNTGELF	TRBV7-3	TRBJ2-2
ASSGASGLAKNIQY	TRBV2	TRBJ2-4
ASSEPDRVNQPQH	TRBV6-1	TRBJ1-5
AWSAPGKGGGGWTQY	TRBV30	TRBJ2-5
ASSPGQVDNQPQH	TRBV5-1	TRBJ1-5
ASSVEAGLAENEQF	TRBV9	TRBJ2-1